This note documents a single TCR beta chain sequence. This specimen belongs to a study of a mutant IDH1 vaccine in newly diagnosed glioma. Time point denoted: baseline, week 1 (first vaccination visit). Noted treatment: pre-vaccination baseline after standard-of-care therapy. New IDH1-mutant, ATRX-lost WHO grade 3 or 4 astrocytomas occurred in donors. The V gene's germline CDR1 is WSHSY and CDR2 SAAADI. The J segment lost 6 bases and the V segment lost 7 bases, leaving 5 bases of the junction unmatched. There are 15 residues in the CDR3. Sequenced by immunoSEQ multiplex PCR; TCRdb stores in-frame clones only, minus some. The data show fewer than 65,000 clones, with around 80% seen just once and less than 2% held by the top ten.

V and J are TRBV10-2 and TRBJ2-3; 15 positions agree with TRBD2. This receptor was obtained from a woman between 40 and 55 years old with glioma. This specimen consisted of PBMCs, obtained from a glioma patient treated with radiotherapy, temozolomide or both. For the CDR3, the DNA is TGCGCCAGCATTGGACTAGCGGGGGGGCCGGATACGCAGTATTTT. Its protein product is CASIGLAGGPDTQYF.